The 3 T cell receptor beta chains listed next were all sequenced from one sample in a study of blood T cell repertoires in COVID-19. Only in-frame clones appear in the TCRdb table, and some are missing; sequencing was by immunoSEQ multiplex PCR. The sample includes approximately 110,000 clones, about three quarters seen only once; the top ten take roughly 6%. Source material: peripheral blood. These TCRs come from a man at least 80 years old with acute or convalescent COVID-19.

The V gene is TRBV11-2, the J gene TRBJ1-6; 7 nucleotides match TRBD1. CDR1 SGHAT and CDR2 FQNNGV come from the germline V gene. The CDR3 extends over 13 amino acids. V dropped 5 bases and J dropped 11; count of bases not matched to a gene: 6. In DNA form, the CDR3 reads TGTGCCAGCAGCCCTGACAGGGTAACACCCCTCCACTTT. Translation: CASSPDRVTPLHF.

The rearrangement uses TRBV2 and TRBJ2-7; D not certain. Germline V CDR1 and CDR2: SNHLY, FYNNEI. V was pared by 5 bases and J by 2 bases, with 7 bases between. The CDR3 length is 12 residues. The CDR3 here is CASSRYPYEQYF. The CDR3 DNA reads TGTGCCAGCAGTCGCTACCCCTACGAGCAGTACTTC. Looking up the rest from reference TRBV2 and TRBJ2-7 gives the full variable domain: EPEVTQTPSHQVTQMGQEVILRCVPISNHLYFYWYRQILGQKVEFLVSFYNNEISEKSEIFDDQFSVERPDGSNFTLKIRSTKLEDSAMYFCASSRYPYEQYFGPGTRLTVT.

Here the CDR3 DNA reads TGTGCCAGCAGCTTGAGGAGCGGGAGTAGGTACGAGCAGTACTTC. It translates to CASSLRSGSRYEQYF. The J gene is TRBJ2-7, the V gene TRBV5-4, with 8 bases identical to TRBD2. Per the germline V gene, CDR1 is SGHNT and CDR2 is YYREEE (reference sequence). J lost 4 bases, V lost 1 base, and 7 bases had no gene match. This CDR3 is built from 15 residues.